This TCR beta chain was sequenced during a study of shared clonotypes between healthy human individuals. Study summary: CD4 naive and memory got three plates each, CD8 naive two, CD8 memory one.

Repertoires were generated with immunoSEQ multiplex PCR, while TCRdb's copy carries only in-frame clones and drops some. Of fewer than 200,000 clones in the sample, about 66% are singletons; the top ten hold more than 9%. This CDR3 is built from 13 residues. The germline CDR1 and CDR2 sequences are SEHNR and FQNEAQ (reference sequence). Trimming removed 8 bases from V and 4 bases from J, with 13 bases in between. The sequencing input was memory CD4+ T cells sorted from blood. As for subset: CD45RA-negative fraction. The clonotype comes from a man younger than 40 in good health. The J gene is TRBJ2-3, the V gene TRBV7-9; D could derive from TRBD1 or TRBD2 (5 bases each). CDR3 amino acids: CASRLRGADTQYF. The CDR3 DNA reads TGTGCCAGCCGTTTGAGGGGCGCAGATACGCAGTATTTT.